This T cell receptor (beta chain) was documented in a study of shared clonotypes between healthy human individuals. For the study at large: CD4 naive cells filled three plates per donor, CD4 memory three, CD8 naive two and CD8 memory one.

The genomic DNA of each subset was split evenly across several immunoSEQ plates. The data were produced by immunoSEQ multiplex PCR, yet TCRdb's version contains in-frame clones alone and is incomplete. The sample shows 1.6 million or so clones, around 98.5% of them seen only once. A CD45RA-negative memory subset and a CD45RA+ naive subset were separated from the CD4+ cells. A note on this clone: What it binds is not known.

Study-wide results and caveats: Despite large depth, sorted-subset datasets appeared incompletely sequenced.

The origin of this receptor is a man aged 25-45 years in good health. Sequencing was done on a sample of naive CD4+ T cells sorted from blood. Regarding subset: CD45RA+ positively selected.

The CDR3 sequence: CASSELIGTGSHEQYF. The CDR3 nucleotides are TGCGCCAGCAGTGAGTTAATAGGGACCGGATCCCACGAGCAGTACTTC. The V gene is TRBV10-2, the J gene TRBJ2-7, with D perhaps assigned TRBD1 or TRBD2 (5 bases each). Germline lookup yields CDR1 WSHSY and CDR2 SAAADI. V shed 1 base and J shed 5 bases, with 18 bases lying between them. The CDR3 has 16 residues.